This T cell receptor (beta chain) was identified in a study of blood T cell repertoires in COVID-19. About the study: Researchers got acute and convalescent COVID-19 samples from the United States, Italy and Spain. PBMCs, B-cell-depleted T cells, or T cells provided the cDNA or gDNA that made up the material.

CDR1 is MNHEY and CDR2 is SVGEGT in the germline V gene. The CDR3 has 13 residues. The germline V and J ends were trimmed by 6 bases and 0 bases, with 8 bases remaining between them. Authors' methods: From reference gene primer amplification, estimates of nucleated cell counts were derived. TCRdb keeps only in-frame clones here, not all; method: immunoSEQ multiplex PCR. V and J calls and clone size are copied from that table; D and trimming were computed from the DNA. The repertoire holds about 94,000 clones, with 80% as singletons. The source is a human donor in a cohort sampled during active COVID-19. The J gene is TRBJ1-1, the V gene TRBV6-2 or TRBV6-3; D is unclear. The sample consisted of peripheral blood. The CDR3 region is CASSPLMNTEAFF. In DNA form, the CDR3 reads TGTGCCAGCAGCCCACTCATGAACACTGAAGCTTTCTTT.